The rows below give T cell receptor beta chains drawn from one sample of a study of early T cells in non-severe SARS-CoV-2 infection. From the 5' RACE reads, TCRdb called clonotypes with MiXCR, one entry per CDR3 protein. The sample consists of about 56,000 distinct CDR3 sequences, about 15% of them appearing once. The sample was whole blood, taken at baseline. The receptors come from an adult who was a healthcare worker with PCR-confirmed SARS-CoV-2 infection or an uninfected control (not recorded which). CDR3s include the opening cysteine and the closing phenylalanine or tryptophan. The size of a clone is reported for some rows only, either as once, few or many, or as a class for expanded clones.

CDR3 protein: CASSLLEGVGDTQYF
V gene: TRBV12-3/TRBV12-4
J gene: TRBJ2-3
CDR3 length: 15
clone size: .

CDR3 protein: CASSLQSASPLHF
V gene: TRBV5-1
J gene: TRBJ1-6
CDR3 length: 13
clone size: .

CDR3 protein: CAWSRTTSTDTQYF
V gene: TRBV30
J gene: TRBJ2-3
CDR3 length: 14
clone size: few

CDR3 protein: CASSPYGLSTEAFF
V gene: TRBV3-1
J gene: TRBJ1-1
CDR3 length: 14
clone size: few

CDR3 protein: CSVTPGTGQETQYF
V gene: TRBV29-1
J gene: TRBJ2-5
CDR3 length: 14
clone size: .

CDR3 protein: CASSPTQGSGYTF
V gene: TRBV27
J gene: TRBJ1-2
CDR3 length: 13
clone size: .

CDR3 protein: CSAVRSRNYEQYF
V gene: TRBV20-1
J gene: TRBJ2-7
CDR3 length: 13
clone size: .

CDR3 protein: CASSPRQSGASMAGYTF
V gene: TRBV9
J gene: TRBJ1-2
CDR3 length: 17
clone size: many

CDR3 protein: CASSQELAESDTQYF
V gene: TRBV4-2
J gene: TRBJ2-3
CDR3 length: 15
clone size: few

CDR3 protein: CSARVEGRAFF
V gene: TRBV20-1
J gene: TRBJ1-1
CDR3 length: 11
clone size: few

CDR3 protein: CASSQGSGGPRDTQYF
V gene: TRBV4-1
J gene: TRBJ2-3
CDR3 length: 16
clone size: few

CDR3 protein: CATGARGLYGYTF
V gene: TRBV12-3/TRBV12-4
J gene: TRBJ1-2
CDR3 length: 13
clone size: .

CDR3 protein: CSALAGQGASGELFF
V gene: TRBV20-1
J gene: TRBJ2-2
CDR3 length: 15
clone size: .

CDR3 protein: CASSKGEDTDTQYF
V gene: TRBV7-6
J gene: TRBJ2-3
CDR3 length: 14
clone size: .

CDR3 protein: CASSPLWQGHTGELFF
V gene: TRBV28
J gene: TRBJ2-2
CDR3 length: 16
clone size: many

CDR3 protein: CASSEGWETQYF
V gene: TRBV6-1
J gene: TRBJ2-5
CDR3 length: 12
clone size: .

CDR3 protein: CASSLGGWGRGANVLTF
V gene: TRBV12-3/TRBV12-4
J gene: TRBJ2-6
CDR3 length: 17
clone size: many

CDR3 protein: CATSVGGGNEQFF
V gene: TRBV24-1
J gene: TRBJ2-1
CDR3 length: 13
clone size: few

CDR3 protein: CASSPRGGSVGETQYF
V gene: TRBV11-2
J gene: TRBJ2-5
CDR3 length: 16
clone size: .

CDR3 protein: CAISADTLGADTQYF
V gene: TRBV10-3
J gene: TRBJ2-3
CDR3 length: 15
clone size: medium-sized

CDR3 protein: CAIRDHSGANVLTF
V gene: TRBV10-3
J gene: TRBJ2-6
CDR3 length: 14
clone size: many

CDR3 protein: CASSRNREGAQYF
V gene: TRBV3-1
J gene: TRBJ2-5
CDR3 length: 13
clone size: many

CDR3 protein: CSVESQGYEQYF
V gene: TRBV29-1
J gene: TRBJ2-7
CDR3 length: 12
clone size: many

CDR3 protein: CSARDQAGNEKLFF
V gene: TRBV20-1
J gene: TRBJ1-4
CDR3 length: 14
clone size: few

CDR3 protein: CASSLAPGTVTTGELFF
V gene: TRBV7-6
J gene: TRBJ2-2
CDR3 length: 17
clone size: medium-sized

CDR3 protein: CASSQIQGGYTIYF
V gene: TRBV4-1
J gene: TRBJ1-3
CDR3 length: 14
clone size: .

CDR3 protein: CASSEGYRGRAAGELFF
V gene: TRBV7-8
J gene: TRBJ2-2
CDR3 length: 17
clone size: .